This TCR beta chain originates from a study of blood T cells in healthy people across ages (dated by TCRdb to between 2015 and 2017). Describing the broader study: Template switching captured roughly one uniquely barcoded TCR beta cDNA molecule per two T cells in model experiments. Using deep sequencing normalized with unique cDNA molecular identifiers, the study measured how TCR beta repertoire diversity changes with age. The donors were split into four age groups: young (average around 15 years), middle-aged (39), aged (approximately 59) and long-lived (over 75). Two additional independent replicas of 1 million unique cDNA reads from the same blood draw were analyzed for two donors (one aged 18 to 30 and one aged 80 or older). The research as a whole found: Compared with the aged group, the long-lived group had more naive CD4+ T cells, fewer expanded clones and increased TCR diversity, suggesting age selection. As age increased, observed TCR beta diversity per million T cells dropped in a roughly linear way, and a significant reduction was already evident by age roughly 36. Estimates of total diversity from one million sequenced T cells were regarded as lower bounds and underestimates. Bulk unsorted PBMC profiling prevented conclusive comparison of naive and antigen-experienced compartments. Because the CMV infection status of the donors was unknown, age-related changes in expanded clonotypes may potentially have been confounded. The percentage of naive T cells measured by flow cytometry correlated strongly with observed TCR beta diversity.

Donors were under 40 systemically healthy Caucasian individuals from Russia aged 6 to 90 years. Each donor gave around 9.5 milliliters of peripheral blood, collected into EDTA-treated Vacutainer tubes. Ficoll-Paque density-gradient centrifugation was used to isolate PBMCs, with at least 7 million per sample. Total RNA, at least 5.5 micrograms per sample, was extracted from PBMCs with Trizol reagent. For every donor, an aliquot of PBMCs went through flow cytometry to measure the percentages of naive CD45RAhigh/CD27high T cells. The library was built by means of 5' RACE. The instrument was an Illumina HiSeq 2500. The second PCR ran for roughly 7 to 12 cycles and used a J-beta primer mix along with a sample-barcoded 5' primer. Each TCR beta cDNA molecule received a unique molecular identifier from a template-switch 5' adaptor carrying 12 random nucleotides. Each sample yielded at least 2.5 million CDR3-containing paired-end reads. First-strand cDNA was synthesized from all RNA with the Mint cDNA synthesis kit, primed by a TRBC-specific oligonucleotide. All cDNA was treated with uracil-DNA glycosylase and then went through a first 18-cycle PCR with the universal primers M1SS and BC2_uni_R. The authors processed their data as follows. For normalization, 1 million high-quality reads, each with a distinct molecular identifier, were randomly selected from each sample. Instead of being binned into consensus sequences, reads with shared molecular identifiers were discarded. MiTCR, with a Q25 quality threshold and the strictest error-elimination algorithm, was used for CDR3 identification, clonotype clustering and error correction. A nonparametric unseen species model with Euler transformation was used to estimate a lower bound on total TCR beta diversity. In-frame beta chains were kept once TCRdb had trimmed the public reads at Q25 with fastp and called clones with MiXCR. Each entry merges the rows of one CDR3 protein and shows their most common DNA and genes. The V and J calls and clone size are TCRdb's, not the authors'. This sample lists more than 450,000 distinct CDR3 sequences; roughly a quarter were detected once. The ten largest clones take up 3% to 4% of the sample.

This clonotype turned up a few times. It has no known antigen specificity. Base qualities were left out, and no much larger clone turns up one base away. For this chain, trimming is 5 bases at the V end and 5 bases at the J end, and the number of junction bases without a gene match is 7. CDR1 and CDR2, per the germline V gene, are MNHEY and SVGEGT. Including the terminal cysteine and phenylalanine, the CDR3 comprises 15 residues. Only the CDR3 DNA is retained, 45 bases long and in frame from the first base. These data were likewise used in another study, on T cells of mothers and their children. Per the second study: Nine systemically healthy Caucasian individuals served as donors, namely three mothers together with their six children. cDNA synthesis consumed the entire amount of extracted RNA, loaded at around 1.5 ug RNA in each 15 ul reaction. In the second PCR, sample barcodes and 2-4 random nucleotides were introduced via the M1S primer. Over 8 million TCR beta CDR3 reads came from each mother, compared with approximately 3 million reads from each child. Thymic selection shapes the output of TCR recombination in a similar way in related and unrelated pairs, and inherited differences have a minor effect. Normalized repertoire overlap was always slightly but never significantly higher in related than unrelated mother-child pairs. Persistent microchimeric T cell clones were not detected, at a sensitivity of around 100 clones per million clonotypes. In the study, deep NGS was used to compare the TCR beta repertoires of mothers and children, and features distinguishing related mother-child pairs from unrelated individuals were sought. The mean age was roughly 40 +/- 4 years for the mothers and about 10 +/- 4 years for the children. Libraries were sequenced on Illumina HiSeq 2000 with 100+100 nt paired-end reads after adapter ligation with NEBNext reagents. To avoid cross-contamination, the mother libraries and the child libraries were prepared a month apart and sequenced in separate runs. For each donor, somewhere between roughly 500,000 and 2,300,000 distinct TCR beta clonotypes were identified. Naive TCR beta clonotypes were estimated from low-frequency clonotypes matched to each donor's FACS-determined naive share, without sorting.

Material for sequencing was blood. The receptor comes from a boy aged 2 to 9 in good health. The chain uses TRBV6-2 or TRBV6-3 and TRBJ2-1; 9 middle bases align to TRBD1. The DNA sequence follows: TGTGCCAGCAGTCCATACAGGGGGCGGGACAATGAGCAGTTCTTC. This gives the protein CASSPYRGRDNEQFF.